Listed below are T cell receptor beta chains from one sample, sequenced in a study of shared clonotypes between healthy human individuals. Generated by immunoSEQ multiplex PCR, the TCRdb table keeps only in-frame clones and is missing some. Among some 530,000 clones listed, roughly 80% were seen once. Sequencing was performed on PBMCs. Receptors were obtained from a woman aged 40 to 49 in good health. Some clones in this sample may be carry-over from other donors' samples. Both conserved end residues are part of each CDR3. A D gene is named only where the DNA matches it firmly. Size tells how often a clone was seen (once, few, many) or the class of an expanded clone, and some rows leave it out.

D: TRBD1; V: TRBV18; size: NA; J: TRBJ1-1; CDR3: CASSPYTRGDTEAFF; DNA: TGTGCCAGCTCACCCTATACCAGGGGGGACACTGAAGCTTTCTTT
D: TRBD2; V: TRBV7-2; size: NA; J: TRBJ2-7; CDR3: CASSLGGLAYEQYF; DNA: TGTGCCAGCAGCTTAGGGGGACTAGCCTACGAGCAGTACTTC
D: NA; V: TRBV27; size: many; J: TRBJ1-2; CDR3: CASSLSGGYGYTF; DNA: TGTGCCAGCAGTTTATCCGGTGGCTATGGCTACACCTTC
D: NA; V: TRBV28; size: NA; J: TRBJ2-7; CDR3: CASSSPLRGPYEQYF; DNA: TGTGCCAGCAGTTCTCCCCTGAGGGGCCCCTACGAGCAGTACTTC
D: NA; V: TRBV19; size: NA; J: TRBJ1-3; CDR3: CASRERNTIYF; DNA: TGTGCCAGTAGGGAAAGAAACACCATATATTTT
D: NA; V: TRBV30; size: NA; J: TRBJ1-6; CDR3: CAWTALAGSSYNSPLHF; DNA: TGTGCCTGGACCGCACTCGCAGGAAGCTCCTATAATTCACCCCTCCACTTT
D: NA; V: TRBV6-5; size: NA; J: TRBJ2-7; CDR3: CASRRSDEQYF; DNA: TGTGCCAGCAGGAGAAGTGACGAGCAGTACTTC
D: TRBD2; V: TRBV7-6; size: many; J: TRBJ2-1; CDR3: CASSLASMGGGYNEQFF; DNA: TGTGCCAGCAGCTTAGCCTCTATGGGCGGGGGCTACAATGAGCAGTTCTTC
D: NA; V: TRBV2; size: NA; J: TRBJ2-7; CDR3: CASATGSYYEQYF; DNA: TGTGCCAGCGCGACGGGATCCTACTACGAGCAGTACTTC
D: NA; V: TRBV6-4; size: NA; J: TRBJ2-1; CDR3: CASSKSSAPADEQFF; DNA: TGTGCCAGCAGCAAGTCTTCGGCCCCGGCCGATGAGCAGTTCTTC
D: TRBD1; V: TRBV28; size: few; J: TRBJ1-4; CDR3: CASSLRGQDNEKLFF; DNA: TGTGCCAGCAGTTTAAGGGGACAGGATAATGAAAAACTGTTTTTT
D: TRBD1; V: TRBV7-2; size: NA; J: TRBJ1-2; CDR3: CASSLEGTGFGYTF; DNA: TGTGCCAGCAGCTTAGAAGGGACAGGGTTTGGCTACACCTTC
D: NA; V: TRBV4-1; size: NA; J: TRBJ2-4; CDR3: CASSQDREGIQYF; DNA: TGCGCCAGCAGCCAAGACAGGGAAGGCATTCAGTACTTC
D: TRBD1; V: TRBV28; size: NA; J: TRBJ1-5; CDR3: CASRAQGAGNQPQHF; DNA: TGTGCCAGCAGAGCTCAGGGGGCCGGCAATCAGCCCCAGCATTTT
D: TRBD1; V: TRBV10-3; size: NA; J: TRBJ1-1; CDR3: CAISEKGADTEAFF; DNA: TGTGCCATCAGTGAAAAGGGGGCGGACACTGAAGCTTTCTTT
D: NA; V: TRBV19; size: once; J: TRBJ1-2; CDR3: CASSMAISALSF; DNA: TGTGCCAGTAGTATGGCAATAAGTGCCTTGAGCTTC
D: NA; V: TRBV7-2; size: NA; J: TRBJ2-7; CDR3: CASSLRAGRPYEQYF; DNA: TGTGCCAGCAGCTTAAGGGCGGGACGGCCCTACGAGCAGTACTTC
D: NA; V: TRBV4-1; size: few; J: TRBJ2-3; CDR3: CASSPPRGGTDTQYF; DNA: TGCGCCAGCAGCCCCCCGAGAGGGGGAACAGATACGCAGTATTTT
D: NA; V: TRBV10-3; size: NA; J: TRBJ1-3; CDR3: CAIRSESSGNTIYF; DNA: TGTGCCATCAGGTCGGAGAGCTCTGGAAACACCATATATTTT
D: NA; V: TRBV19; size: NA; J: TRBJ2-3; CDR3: CASGSMGTDTQYF; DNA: TGTGCCAGTGGCTCTATGGGCACAGATACGCAGTATTTT
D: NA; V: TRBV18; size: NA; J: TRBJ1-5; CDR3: CASSTTGQPQHF; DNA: TGTGCCAGCTCAACTACAGGTCAGCCCCAGCATTTT
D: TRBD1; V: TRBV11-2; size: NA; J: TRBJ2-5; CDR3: CASSLGDSPLETQYF; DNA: TGTGCCAGCAGCTTAGGGGACAGTCCCTTGGAGACCCAGTACTTC
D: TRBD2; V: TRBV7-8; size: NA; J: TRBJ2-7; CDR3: CASSPVWMGTSGRWGW; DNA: TGTGCCAGCAGCCCAGTGTGGATGGGGACTAGCGGGAGGTGGGGCTGG
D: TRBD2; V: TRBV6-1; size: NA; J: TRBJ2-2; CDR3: CASSDLGTKGTGELFF; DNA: TGTGCCAGCAGTGATCTCGGGACTAAGGGTACCGGGGAGCTGTTTTTT
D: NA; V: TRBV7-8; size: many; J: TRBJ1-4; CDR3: CASSPERAGRIEKLFF; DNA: TGTGCCAGCAGCCCCGAGAGAGCGGGGAGGATTGAAAAACTGTTTTTT
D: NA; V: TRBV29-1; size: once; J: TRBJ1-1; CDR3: CSAPKFGNTEAFF; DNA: TGCAGCGCCCCGAAATTCGGTAACACTGAAGCTTTCTTT
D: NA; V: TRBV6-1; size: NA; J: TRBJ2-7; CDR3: CASSPTIGYEQYF; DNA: TGTGCCAGCAGCCCAACTATCGGCTACGAGCAGTACTTC
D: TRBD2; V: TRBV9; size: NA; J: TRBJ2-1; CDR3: CASSETSNTYNEQFF; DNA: TGTGCCAGCAGCGAGACTAGCAACACCTACAATGAGCAGTTCTTC
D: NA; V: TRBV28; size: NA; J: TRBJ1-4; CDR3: CASSQGGDLEKLFF; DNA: TGTGCCAGCAGTCAAGGGGGGGACCTTGAAAAACTGTTTTTT
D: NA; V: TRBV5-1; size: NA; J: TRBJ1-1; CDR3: CASSPRGVNTEAFF; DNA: TGCGCCAGCAGCCCCCGGGGGGTAAACACTGAAGCTTTCTTT
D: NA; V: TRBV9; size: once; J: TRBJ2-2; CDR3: CASSPPPNTGELFF; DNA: TGTGCCAGCAGCCCCCCCCCGAACACCGGGGAGCTGTTTTTT
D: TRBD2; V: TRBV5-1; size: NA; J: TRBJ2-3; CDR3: CASRTGGSIGTDTQYF; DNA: TGCGCCAGCAGGACCGGCGGGAGTATTGGCACAGATACGCAGTATTTT
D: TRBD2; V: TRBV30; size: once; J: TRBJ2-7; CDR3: CAAPGTRSDEQYF; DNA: TGTGCCGCTCCCGGGACTAGAAGCGACGAGCAGTACTTC
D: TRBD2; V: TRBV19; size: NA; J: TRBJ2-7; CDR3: CASSSGRGAYEQYF; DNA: TGTGCCAGTAGTAGCGGGAGGGGGGCCTACGAGCAGTACTTC
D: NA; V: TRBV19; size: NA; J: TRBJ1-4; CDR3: CASRTGTPNEKLFF; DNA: TGTGCCAGTAGAACAGGGACTCCTAATGAAAAACTGTTTTTT
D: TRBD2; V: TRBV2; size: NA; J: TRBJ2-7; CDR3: CASSELRSSGRSSYEQYF; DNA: TGTGCCAGCAGTGAACTTAGGTCTAGCGGTCGAAGCTCCTACGAGCAGTACTTC
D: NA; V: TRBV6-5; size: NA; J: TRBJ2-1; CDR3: CASTPLGSSYNEQFF; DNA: TGTGCCAGCACCCCCCTCGGGAGTTCCTACAATGAGCAGTTCTTC